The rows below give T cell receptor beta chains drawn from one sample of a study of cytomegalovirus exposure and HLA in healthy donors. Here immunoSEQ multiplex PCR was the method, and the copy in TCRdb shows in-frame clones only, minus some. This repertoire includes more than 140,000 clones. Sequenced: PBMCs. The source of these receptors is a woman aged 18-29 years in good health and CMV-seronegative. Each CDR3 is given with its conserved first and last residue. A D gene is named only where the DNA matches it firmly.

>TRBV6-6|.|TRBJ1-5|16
TGTGCCAGCAGTTACTCGTACAGACCTAGCAATCAGCCCCAGCATTTT
CASSYSYRPSNQPQHF
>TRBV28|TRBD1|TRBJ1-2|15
TGTGCCAGCAGTTTAGGGCAGGGGGCAGGCTATGGCTACACCTTC
CASSLGQGAGYGYTF
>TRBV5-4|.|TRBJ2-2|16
TGTGCCAGCAGCTTGTACAGGGCCAATCCGTCCGGGGAGCTGTTTTTT
CASSLYRANPSGELFF
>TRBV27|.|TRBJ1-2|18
TGTGCCAGCAGCCACTCGCGCGGGGCGAATGGTTACTACTATGGCTACACCTTC
CASSHSRGANGYYYGYTF
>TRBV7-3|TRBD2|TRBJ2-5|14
TGTGCCAGCAGCCCCAGCGGGAGTGGGGAGACCCAGTACTTC
CASSPSGSGETQYF
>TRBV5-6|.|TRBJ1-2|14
TGTGCCAGCAGCTTTGCGGTAGCTACGGTAGGCTACACCTTC
CASSFAVATVGYTF
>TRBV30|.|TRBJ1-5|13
TGTGCCTGGAGTGTGTCGGTCAATCAGCCCCAGCATTTT
CAWSVSVNQPQHF
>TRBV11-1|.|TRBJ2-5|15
TGTGCCAGCAGAGCGGACGGGCCGGATAGGGAGACCCAGTACTTC
CASRADGPDRETQYF
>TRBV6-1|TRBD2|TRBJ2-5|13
TGTGCCAGCAGGACTAGCGGAAAAGAGACCCAGTACTTC
CASRTSGKETQYF
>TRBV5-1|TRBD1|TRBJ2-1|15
TGCGCCAGCAGCACAGGACAGGGGGCATACAATGAGCAGTTCTTC
CASSTGQGAYNEQFF
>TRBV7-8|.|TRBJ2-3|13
TGTGCCAGCAGCTTAGAGAGGACAGATACGCAGTATTTT
CASSLERTDTQYF
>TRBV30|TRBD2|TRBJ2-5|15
TGTGCCTCACACGGCGGGAGAGCGACCTTCGAGACCCAGTACTTC
CASHGGRATFETQYF
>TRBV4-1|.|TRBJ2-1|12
TGCGCCAGCAGCCAAGAGGAGGCACTTCAGTTCTTC
CASSQEEALQFF
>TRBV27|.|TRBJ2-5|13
TGTGCCAGCAGCGATATGGGGCGGGAGACCCAGTACTTC
CASSDMGRETQYF
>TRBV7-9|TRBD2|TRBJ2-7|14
TGTGCCAGCAGCTTGGGACTAGCCGAGTACGAGCAGTACTTC
CASSLGLAEYEQYF
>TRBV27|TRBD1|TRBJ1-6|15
TGTGCCAGCAGTTTCCGGGACAGGCTTTATTCACCCCTCCACTTT
CASSFRDRLYSPLHF
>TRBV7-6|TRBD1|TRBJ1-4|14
TGTGCCAGCAGCTTGGGACAGGGGAATGAAAAACTGTTTTTT
CASSLGQGNEKLFF
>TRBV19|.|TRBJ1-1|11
TGTGCCAGTAGTAGGGCATTCGAAGCTTTCTTT
CASSRAFEAFF
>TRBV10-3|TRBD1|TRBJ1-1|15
TGTGCCATCAGTGAGTCTGGGCAGGGGGCCACTGAAGCTTTCTTT
CAISESGQGATEAFF
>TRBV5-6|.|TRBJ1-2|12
TGTGCCAGCAGCTTGGACACCTATGGCTACACCTTC
CASSLDTYGYTF
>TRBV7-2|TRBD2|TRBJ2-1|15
TGTGCCAGCAGCTTCCTAGCGGGAGTCTCCAATGAGCAGTTCTTC
CASSFLAGVSNEQFF
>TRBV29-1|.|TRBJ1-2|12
TGCAGCGTTGACTACAGAAACTATGGCTACACCTTC
CSVDYRNYGYTF
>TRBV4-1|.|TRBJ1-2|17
TGCGCCAGCAGCCAAGATTTGTCAAGCCGGGGGGTAAGGGGCTACACCTTC
CASSQDLSSRGVRGYTF
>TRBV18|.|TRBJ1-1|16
TGTGCCAGCTCACCAGCCTCAAGGGGTTCGAACACTGAAGCTTTCTTT
CASSPASRGSNTEAFF
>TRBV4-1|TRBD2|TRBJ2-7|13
TGCGCCAGCAGCCCAGTAGCGGGGTACGAGCAGTACTTC
CASSPVAGYEQYF
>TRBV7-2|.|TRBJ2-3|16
TGTGCCAGCAGCTTAGTGCTAGCCGGGATCAGCGATACGCAGTATTTT
CASSLVLAGISDTQYF
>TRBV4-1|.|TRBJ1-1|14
TGCGCCAGCAGCATATCGGGAAGGAACACTGAAGCTTTCTTT
CASSISGRNTEAFF
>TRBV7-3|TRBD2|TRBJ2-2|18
TGTGCCAGCAGCCTTACACCCACGAGCGGGACGGACACCGGGGAGCTGTTTTTT
CASSLTPTSGTDTGELFF
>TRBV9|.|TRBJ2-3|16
TGTGCCAGCAGCGTAGAAAAGCGACCGTACACAGATACGCAGTATTTT
CASSVEKRPYTDTQYF
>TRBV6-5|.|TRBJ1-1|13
TGTGCCAGCGTCGCAGGAATGAACACTGAAGCTTTCTTT
CASVAGMNTEAFF
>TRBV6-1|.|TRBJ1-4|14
TGTGCCAGCAGTAGGGCCCGGGGAAATGAAAAACTGTTTTTT
CASSRARGNEKLFF
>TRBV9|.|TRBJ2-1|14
TGTGCCAGCAGCTTCAGCGGGTCCTACAATGAGCAGTTCTTC
CASSFSGSYNEQFF
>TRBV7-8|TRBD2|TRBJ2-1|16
TGTGCCAGCAGCTCCGGGACTAGCGGCACCTACAATGAGCAGTTCTTC
CASSSGTSGTYNEQFF
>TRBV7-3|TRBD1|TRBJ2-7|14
TGTGCCAGCAGCTCAGGGGACAGGGCATTCGAGCAGTACTTC
CASSSGDRAFEQYF
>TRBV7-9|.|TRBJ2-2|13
TGTGCCAGCAGCTTGCGGAACACCGGGGAGCTGTTTTTT
CASSLRNTGELFF
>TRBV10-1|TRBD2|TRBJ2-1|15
TGCGCCAGCAGGGCCCCGGGACTAGCCCGAAATGAGCAGTTCTTC
CASRAPGLARNEQFF